This T cell receptor beta chain was recorded in a study of vaccination and CD4 T cells after COVID-19. In germline, CDR1 is ENHRY, CDR2 SYGVKD. Trimming cost V 4 bases and J 1 base, with 7 bases left between them. The CDR3 contains 13 residues. Noted treatment: roughly ten-day PBMC culture with coronavirus spike peptide pools or control peptides (ViraFEST assay). Findings of the study overall: Reactive clonotype counts went from median around 20 after infection to a few dozen after vaccination, nonsignificantly. Among reactive clones from convalescent patients, a median around 90% appeared only post-vaccination. A relatively small number of convalescent patients were studied, and no early post-infection timepoints were included.

The Oncomine TCR Beta short-read assay was applied to DNA of cultured CD4+ T cells. In this case, cultured CD4+ T cells provided the extracted genomic DNA. TCRdb re-derived calls from the PCR reads in MiXCR, one entry per CDR3 protein. The sample lists about 4,400 distinct CDR3 sequences, roughly a third occurring once. With regard to this clonotype: The antigen remains unidentified.

The source is a human donor who had recovered from COVID-19. The source was CD4+ T cells from blood, cultured in vitro, collected after SARS-CoV-2 vaccination. The V call is TRBV10-3, the J call TRBJ2-5, with a weak D call TRBD2 (6 bases). The CDR3 region is CAISASVQETQYF. CDR3 nucleotides: TGTGCCATCAGTGCTAGCGTCCAAGAGACCCAGTACTTC.